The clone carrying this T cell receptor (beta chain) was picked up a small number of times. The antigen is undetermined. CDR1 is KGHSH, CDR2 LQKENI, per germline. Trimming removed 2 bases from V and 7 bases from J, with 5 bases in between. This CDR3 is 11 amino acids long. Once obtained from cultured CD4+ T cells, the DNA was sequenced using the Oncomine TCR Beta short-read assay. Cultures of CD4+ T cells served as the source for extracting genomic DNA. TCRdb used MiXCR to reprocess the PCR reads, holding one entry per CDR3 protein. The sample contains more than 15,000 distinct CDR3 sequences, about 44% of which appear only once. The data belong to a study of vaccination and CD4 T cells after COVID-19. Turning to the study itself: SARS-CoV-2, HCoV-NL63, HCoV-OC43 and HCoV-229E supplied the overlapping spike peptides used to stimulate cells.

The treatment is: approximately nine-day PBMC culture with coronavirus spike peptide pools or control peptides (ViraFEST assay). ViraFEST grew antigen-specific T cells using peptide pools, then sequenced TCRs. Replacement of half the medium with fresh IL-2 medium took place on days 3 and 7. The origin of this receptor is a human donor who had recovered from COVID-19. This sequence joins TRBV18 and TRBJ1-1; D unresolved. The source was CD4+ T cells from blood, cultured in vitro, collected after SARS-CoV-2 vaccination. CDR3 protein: CASSPGIEAFF. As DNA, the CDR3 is TGTGCCAGCTCACCAGGGATTGAAGCTTTCTTT. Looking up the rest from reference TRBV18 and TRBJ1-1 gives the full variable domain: NAGVMQNPRHLVRRRGQEARLRCSPMKGHSHVYWYRQLPEEGLKFMVYLQKENIIDESGMPKERFSAEFPKEGPSILRIQQVVRGDSAAYFCASSPGIEAFFGQGTRLTVV.